Listed below are T cell receptor beta chains from one sample, sequenced in a study of T cells after yellow fever vaccination. TCRdb reprocessed the 5' RACE reads with MiXCR, giving one entry per CDR3 protein. The profile shows 500,000 to 650,000 distinct CDR3 sequences, 10% to 15% of them singletons. The specimen comprised PBMCs, sampled on the day of the yellow fever booster vaccination. The receptors shown here come from a man aged 25-45 years who received the YFV17D yellow fever vaccine. Both conserved end residues are part of each CDR3. The order of the fields is D gene, V gene, J gene, clone size, CDR3 DNA, CDR3 protein. The D gene is left open where the match is weak. Not every row has a clone size; where given, it reads once, few, many or a size class.

d_gene: TRBD2; v_gene: TRBV6-1; j_gene: TRBJ2-3; abundance: once; CDR3nt: TGTGCCAGCAGCCAAAGCGGGAGTTATGGTACGCGGTATTTT; CDR3aa: CASSQSGSYGTRYF
d_gene: -; v_gene: TRBV15; j_gene: TRBJ1-2; abundance: few; CDR3nt: TGTGCCACCAGCAGAGAGTCGATCGGGTATGGCTACATCTTC; CDR3aa: CATSRESIGYGYIF
d_gene: -; v_gene: TRBV5-1; j_gene: TRBJ2-1; abundance: -; CDR3nt: TGCGCCAGCAGCTTTAACTCACAGGGTAGATTAACCAATGAGCAGTTCTTC; CDR3aa: CASSFNSQGRLTNEQFF
d_gene: -; v_gene: TRBV6-1; j_gene: TRBJ1-1; abundance: -; CDR3nt: TGTGCCAGCAGTGGTACATGGGGCAACACTGAAGCTTTCTTT; CDR3aa: CASSGTWGNTEAFF
d_gene: -; v_gene: TRBV9; j_gene: TRBJ2-7; abundance: few; CDR3nt: TGTGCCAGCAGCGTAGAGGCAGGGTTCTTGGGGGAGCAGTACTTC; CDR3aa: CASSVEAGFLGEQYF
d_gene: TRBD2; v_gene: TRBV12-3/TRBV12-4; j_gene: TRBJ2-3; abundance: -; CDR3nt: TGTGCCAGCAGTTTGCTAGCGGGAGGATCCACAGATACGCAGTATTTT; CDR3aa: CASSLLAGGSTDTQYF
d_gene: TRBD1; v_gene: TRBV7-2; j_gene: TRBJ1-1; abundance: -; CDR3nt: TGTGCCAGCAGCTTTTTCATTATAGGACAGGGAGCTTTCTTT; CDR3aa: CASSFFIIGQGAFF
d_gene: TRBD2; v_gene: TRBV20-1; j_gene: TRBJ2-3; abundance: -; CDR3nt: TGCAGTGCTAGAAGACCGTTTAGCGGGAGGGGTGGCACAGATACGCAGTATTTT; CDR3aa: CSARRPFSGRGGTDTQYF
d_gene: -; v_gene: TRBV5-1; j_gene: TRBJ2-6; abundance: many; CDR3nt: TGCGCCAGCCGACCGCTTCCCGGGGCCAACGTCCTGACTTTC; CDR3aa: CASRPLPGANVLTF
d_gene: TRBD2; v_gene: TRBV19; j_gene: TRBJ2-4; abundance: once; CDR3nt: TGTGCCAGTACCCTAACGGGGGGGGCGAACATTCAGTACTTC; CDR3aa: CASTLTGGANIQYF
d_gene: TRBD2; v_gene: TRBV9; j_gene: TRBJ2-3; abundance: many; CDR3nt: TGTGCCAGCAGCCCCGGACTAGCGAGGGCCCAGGATACGCAGTATTTT; CDR3aa: CASSPGLARAQDTQYF
d_gene: TRBD1; v_gene: TRBV7-9; j_gene: TRBJ1-5; abundance: -; CDR3nt: TGTGCCAGCAGCATACAGGGGAGCAATCAGCCCCAGCATTTT; CDR3aa: CASSIQGSNQPQHF
d_gene: -; v_gene: TRBV7-9; j_gene: TRBJ2-7; abundance: -; CDR3nt: TGTGCCAGCAGCTGGGCCGCCGGGAGCTCCTACGAGCAGTACTTC; CDR3aa: CASSWAAGSSYEQYF
d_gene: -; v_gene: TRBV6-1; j_gene: TRBJ2-7; abundance: -; CDR3nt: TGTGCCAGCAGACCCGGACTCCTAAACTCCTACGAGCAGTACTTC; CDR3aa: CASRPGLLNSYEQYF
d_gene: -; v_gene: TRBV15; j_gene: TRBJ2-7; abundance: -; CDR3nt: TGTGCCACCAGCAGGGAGGGGGGGGCCTACGAGCAGTACTTC; CDR3aa: CATSREGGAYEQYF
d_gene: -; v_gene: TRBV29-1; j_gene: TRBJ2-3; abundance: -; CDR3nt: TGCAGCGTTGACGACGGCGGCACAGATACGCAGTATTTT; CDR3aa: CSVDDGGTDTQYF
d_gene: -; v_gene: TRBV7-8; j_gene: TRBJ2-1; abundance: few; CDR3nt: TGTGCCAGCAGCCAACGGGTTCCTTCTTACAATGAGCAGTTCTTC; CDR3aa: CASSQRVPSYNEQFF
d_gene: -; v_gene: TRBV25-1; j_gene: TRBJ2-7; abundance: few; CDR3nt: TGTCCCCCCATCCTGGACACGCATTCCTACGAGCAGTACTTC; CDR3aa: CPPILDTHSYEQYF
d_gene: -; v_gene: TRBV18; j_gene: TRBJ1-2; abundance: -; CDR3nt: TGTGCCAGCTCAACGACCGGGACCGGCTACACCTTC; CDR3aa: CASSTTGTGYTF
d_gene: -; v_gene: TRBV28; j_gene: TRBJ1-4; abundance: -; CDR3nt: TGTGCCACGTGGGGGGGGGCAACTAATGAAAAACTGTTTTTT; CDR3aa: CATWGGATNEKLFF
d_gene: -; v_gene: TRBV20-1; j_gene: TRBJ2-7; abundance: few; CDR3nt: TGCAGTGCTAGGTCGACAGGAACTCGAATTGTGGGGCAGTACTTC; CDR3aa: CSARSTGTRIVGQYF
d_gene: TRBD2; v_gene: TRBV6-1; j_gene: TRBJ2-1; abundance: few; CDR3nt: TGTGCCAGCATGGCGGGAGCTTGGGATGAGCAGTTCTTC; CDR3aa: CASMAGAWDEQFF
d_gene: -; v_gene: TRBV3-1; j_gene: TRBJ1-5; abundance: few; CDR3nt: TGTGCCAGCAGCCAGGGCAATAGCAATCAGCCCCAGCATTTT; CDR3aa: CASSQGNSNQPQHF